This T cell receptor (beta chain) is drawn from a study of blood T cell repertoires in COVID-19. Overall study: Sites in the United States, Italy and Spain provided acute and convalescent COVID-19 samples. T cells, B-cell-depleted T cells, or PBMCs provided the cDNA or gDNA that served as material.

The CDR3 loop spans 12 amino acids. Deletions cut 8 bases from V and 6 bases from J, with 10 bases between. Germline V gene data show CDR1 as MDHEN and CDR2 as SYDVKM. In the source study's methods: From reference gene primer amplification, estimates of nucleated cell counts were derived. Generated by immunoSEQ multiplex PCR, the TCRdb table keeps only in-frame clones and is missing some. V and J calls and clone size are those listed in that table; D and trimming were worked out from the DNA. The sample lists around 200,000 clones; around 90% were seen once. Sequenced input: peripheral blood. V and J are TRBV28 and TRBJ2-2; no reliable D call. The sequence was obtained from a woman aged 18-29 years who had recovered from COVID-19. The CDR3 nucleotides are TGTGCCAGCGAGAAGCTGGCCGGGGAGCTGTTTTTT. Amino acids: CASEKLAGELFF.